A single T cell receptor (beta chain) is shown here with its context. Only in-frame clones appear in the TCRdb table, and some are missing; sequencing was by immunoSEQ multiplex PCR. Found here are approximately 200,000 clones, about 81% of them singletons; the top ten hold about 9.3%. The data are from a study of blood T cell repertoires in COVID-19. Looking at the study overall: Samples of COVID-19 (acute and convalescent) were obtained from the United States, Italy and Spain.

The CDR3 runs 16 residues. The ends lost 1 base at V and 3 bases at J; junction bases unmatched: 4. CDR1 is SEHNR and CDR2 is FQNEAQ in the germline V gene (reference sequence). The J gene is TRBJ2-1, the V gene TRBV7-9; 9 nucleotides line up with TRBD2. The specimen was PBMCs or T cells enriched from blood (not recorded which). This TCR came from a man aged 40-49 years who had recovered from COVID-19. The CDR3, as DNA: TGTGCCAGCAGCTTAGGAGCGGGAGGCGGCTACAATGAGCAGTTCTTC. This gives the protein CASSLGAGGGYNEQFF.